These 5 T cell receptor beta chains were all obtained from the same sample, sequenced in a study of blood T cell repertoires in COVID-19. Method: immunoSEQ multiplex PCR; TCRdb's copy keeps in-frame clones and lacks some. The sample consists of around 100,000 clones, about 90% of them appearing once. Sequencing input: peripheral blood. The receptors shown here come from a human donor with active COVID-19. The donor label of this sample is uncertain.

V gene TRBV5-1 combines with J gene TRBJ1-1, with TRBD1 matching 7 bases. CDR3 size: 14 residues. Germline-derived CDR1 and CDR2 are SGHRS and YFSETQ. V dropped 4 bases and J dropped 1; count of bases not matched to a gene: 4. This chain's CDR3 is CASSVRDRNTEAFF. CDR3 DNA: TGCGCCAGCAGCGTGAGGGACAGGAACACTGAAGCTTTCTTT.

This rearrangement joins TRBV27 to TRBJ1-2, with TRBD1 matching 9 bases. The V and J ends lost 4 bases and 8 bases, in that order; junction bases with no gene match: 8. The CDR3 runs 14 residues. Germline CDR1 and CDR2: MNHEY and SMNVEV (reference sequence). The CDR3 region is CASSSPTGGVGYTF. The DNA of the CDR3 is TGTGCCAGCAGTTCTCCGACAGGGGGGGTGGGCTACACCTTC.

This clone appeared a single time. This chain uses TRBV5-4 with TRBJ2-2; TRBD1 agrees at 8 bases. CDR1 is SGHNT, CDR2 YYREEE, per germline (reference sequence). The CDR3 consists of 16 residues. Losses at the gene ends were 4 bases for V and 6 bases for J; bases not matched to a gene: 11. The CDR3 protein is CASSPTGARVAGELFF. As DNA, the CDR3 is TGTGCCAGCAGCCCGACAGGGGCGCGGGTTGCCGGGGAGCTGTTTTTT.

This chain joins TRBV9 and TRBJ2-2; possible D gene TRBD1, 5 bases. The ends were cut back, 0 bases at V and 1 base at J, with 7 bases in the middle. The germline gives CDR1 SGDLS, CDR2 YYNGEE. The CDR3 has 15 residues. CDR3 sequence (DNA): TGTGCCAGCAGCGTAGGCCAGGGGAACACCGGGGAGCTGTTTTTT. Translated: CASSVGQGNTGELFF.

This chain joins TRBV5-1 and TRBJ2-1; possible D gene TRBD2, 5 bases. This CDR3 region has 15 residues. From germline, CDR1 is SGHRS and CDR2 YFSETQ. Trimming stripped 2 bases from V and 5 bases from J, with 14 bases between. The CDR3 bases are TGCGCCAGCAGCTTAGGAGCGGCCCTAAACAATGAGCAGTTCTTC. This translates into CASSLGAALNNEQFF.